These 16 T cell receptor beta chains were all obtained from the same sample, sequenced in a study of regulatory T cells in long-lasting Graves disease (dated by TCRdb to 2020 to 2022). Receptors were amplified or captured by multiplex PCR. The instrument was an Illumina HiSeq 4000. CDR3 regions were amplified by Arm-PCR with iRepertoire HTBI primers to construct TCR beta libraries. The public reads were quality trimmed at Q25 with fastp and then assembled into clones with MiXCR by TCRdb, keeping productive beta chains. Here each entry gathers all rows of one CDR3 protein and keeps the most common genes and DNA. The sample has about 530,000 distinct CDR3 sequences on record, roughly 16% of them singletons. More than 20% of the sample comes from the top ten. The time point label, read with the paper, signifies: newly diagnosed GD, antithyroid drugs for less than 3 months. For both TCR sequencing and RNA sequencing, RNA was extracted from PBMCs in TRIzol.

Separately, the same data were catalogued under a study of T cells in Graves' hyperthyroidism and ophthalmopathy.

The specimen was peripheral blood mononuclear cells (PBMCs), collected at new diagnosis, from a patient treated with antithyroid drugs. These receptors were taken from a woman aged 35-65 years with Graves disease. Donor details come from another sample of the same person, matched by shared clones.

Worth noting for this clonotype: At one end the junction does not follow the germline gene, possibly because of a read error. The chain employs TRBV2 and TRBJ2-7; D gene unclear. Germline CDR1 and CDR2: SNHLY and FYNNEI. CDR3 size: 11 residues. CDR3 sequence reads: CASSLLYGQYF. In nucleotides, the CDR3 is TGTGCCAGCAGCCTGCTCTACGGGCAGTACTTC.

V usage is TRBV6-5 and J usage is TRBJ1-2; tentatively, D is TRBD1 (6 bases). Germline values: CDR1 MNHEY, CDR2 SVGAGI. Trimming removed 2 bases at V and 4 bases at J, with 17 bases between. The CDR3 consists of 16 residues. CDR3 amino acids: CASSYGVGGPGYGYTF. CDR3 in DNA: TGTGCCAGCAGTTACGGGGTGGGGGGGCCCGGCTATGGCTACACCTTC.

This clonotype has a count of ten or more. The V call is TRBV20-1, the J call TRBJ2-3; the match to TRBD2 covers 8 bases. Unmatched junction bases numbered 10, after V lost 0 bases and J lost 5 bases. This CDR3 spans 16 amino acids. Germline loops: CDR1 DFQATT, CDR2 SNEGSKA (reference sequence). CDR3 bases: TGCAGTGCTAGAGATGGGAGAGCGGGGGCCCGAGATACGCAGTATTTT. Protein: CSARDGRAGARDTQYF.

The rearrangement links TRBV6-5 to TRBJ1-1; unclear D gene. Germline V gene sequence: CDR1 MNHEY, CDR2 SVGAGI. V was trimmed by 6 bases and J by 5 bases, leaving 10 bases between them. CDR3 length: 12 residues. CDR3 sequence reads: CASRSRVTEAFF. Written as DNA, the CDR3 is TGTGCCAGCAGATCCCGGGTAACTGAAGCTTTCTTT.

This clonotype was counted between two and nine times. The chain uses TRBV12-3 or TRBV12-4 and TRBJ2-2; no definite D call. Trimming removed 5 bases from V and 4 bases from J, with 8 bases in between. CDR3 length equals 13 residues. CDR3 amino acids: CASSPFSTGELFF. Written as DNA, the CDR3 is TGTGCCAGCAGTCCCTTCTCCACCGGGGAGCTGTTTTTT.

Turning to this clonotype: This may arise from a read error, as a much more abundant clone is one base away. The rearrangement uses TRBV11-2 and TRBJ2-3; D unresolved. V was clipped by 5 bases and J by 2 bases, with 8 bases between them. CDR3 length equals 13 residues. Germline V gives CDR1 SGHAT, CDR2 FQNNGV. CDR3: CASSATFTDTQYF. In DNA form, the CDR3 reads TGTGCCAGCAGCGCGACCTTCACAGATACGCAGTATTTT.

This clonotype was counted once. CDR3 residues: CASSSSPRGTEAFF. The CDR3 DNA sequence: TGTGCCAGTAGTTCGAGTCCCCGTGGGACTGAAGCTTTCTTT. V is TRBV19 and J is TRBJ1-1; D uncertain. Per germline, CDR1 LNHDA and CDR2 SQIVND (reference sequence). V lost 5 bases and J 5 bases, leaving 15 bases between the germline ends. This CDR3 has 14 residues.

The chain employs TRBV9 and TRBJ2-3; TRBD2 aligns across 8 bases. The V and J ends lost 3 bases and 2 bases, in that order; junction bases with no gene match: 17. The CDR3 runs to 19 residues. Germline assignment: CDR1 SGDLS and CDR2 YYNGEE. The CDR3 protein is CASSDNSRGVAGNTDTQYF. Written as DNA, the CDR3 is TGTGCCAGCAGCGACAACAGCCGAGGGGTAGCGGGGAACACAGATACGCAGTATTTT.

This clonotype has only a few counts. The gene calls are TRBV7-9 and TRBJ1-1, with D possibly matching TRBD1 (6 bases). V was pared by 5 bases and J by 10 bases, with 17 bases between. This CDR3 is 13 amino acids long. From germline, CDR1 is SEHNR and CDR2 FQNEAQ (reference sequence). CDR3 residues: CASSRGGADGAFF. In DNA, the CDR3 is TGTGCCAGCAGCCGGGGGGGGGCGGACGGAGCTTTCTTT.

This clonotype has a count of ten or more. The genes are TRBV12-3 or TRBV12-4 and TRBJ2-7; a weak D match, TRBD1 (5 bases). V lost 5 bases and J 7 bases, leaving 21 bases between the germline ends. The CDR3 extends over 15 amino acids. The CDR3 nucleotides read TGTGCCAGCAGTATTCGTTACAGGACGCTGGGGGAGCAGTACTTC. Protein sequence: CASSIRYRTLGEQYF.

This clonotype showed up many times. The genes are TRBV12-3 or TRBV12-4 and TRBJ1-5; 8 nucleotides align to TRBD1. After removal of 1 base from V and 2 bases from J, the junction contained 1 base not matched to a gene. The CDR3 extends over 15 amino acids. In DNA form, the CDR3 reads TGTGCCAGCAGTTTAGGGACAGGGCGCAATCAGCCCCAGCATTTT. Residues: CASSLGTGRNQPQHF.

This clonotype has at least ten counts. This chain uses TRBV12-3 or TRBV12-4 with TRBJ2-5, with D uncertain. Deletions cut 4 bases from V and 5 bases from J, with 11 bases between. The CDR3 is 13 amino acids. The CDR3 region is CASSYGTPETQYF. DNA of the CDR3: TGTGCCAGCAGTTACGGCACCCCGGAGACCCAGTACTTC.

The J gene is TRBJ2-2, the V gene TRBV5-1, with a tentative D call TRBD1 (5 bases). Germline assignment: CDR1 SGHRS and CDR2 YFSETQ. Trimming left V 0 bases short and J 2 bases short, with 8 bases between. CDR3 length: 15 amino acids. CDR3 in DNA: TGCGCCAGCAGCTTGGCCGGACACAACACCGGGGAGCTGTTTTTT. This codes for CASSLAGHNTGELFF. The whole variable domain, remainder taken from reference TRBV5-1 and TRBJ2-2, is KAGVTQTPRYLIKTRGQQVTLSCSPISGHRSVSWYQQTPGQGLQFLFEYFSETQRNKGNFPGRFSGRQFSNSRSEMNVSTLELGDSALYLCASSLAGHNTGELFFGEGSRLTVL.

As concerns this clonotype: This sequence is one base from a far larger clone and is likely a read error. The chain recombines TRBV2 with TRBJ2-1; D call uncertain. The CDR3 contains 14 residues. From germline, CDR1 is SNHLY and CDR2 FYNNEI. Trimming pared 2 bases from V and 10 bases from J, leaving 15 bases between. CDR3 sequence reads: CASSEFPRPYEQFF. The CDR3 nucleotides are TGTGCCAGCAGTGAATTCCCCAGACCCTACGAGCAGTTCTTC.

This clonotype has ten or more counts. This sequence joins TRBV12-3 or TRBV12-4 and TRBJ1-2; D remains unclear. Between the trimmed V and J ends, which lost 3 bases and 3 bases, there was a span of 8 bases. This CDR3 has 13 amino acids. CDR3 region: CASSLAADYGYTF. The CDR3 bases are TGTGCCAGCAGTTTGGCGGCAGACTATGGCTACACCTTC.

This clonotype was found many times. This chain connects TRBV2 to TRBJ2-5; D is uncertain. This CDR3 spans 13 amino acids. Germline-derived CDR1 and CDR2 are SNHLY and FYNNEI. V dropped 5 bases and J dropped 2 bases, with 9 bases sitting between them. The CDR3 bases are TGTGCCAGCAGTACCCGACGGCAAGAGACCCAGTACTTC. It specifies CASSTRRQETQYF.